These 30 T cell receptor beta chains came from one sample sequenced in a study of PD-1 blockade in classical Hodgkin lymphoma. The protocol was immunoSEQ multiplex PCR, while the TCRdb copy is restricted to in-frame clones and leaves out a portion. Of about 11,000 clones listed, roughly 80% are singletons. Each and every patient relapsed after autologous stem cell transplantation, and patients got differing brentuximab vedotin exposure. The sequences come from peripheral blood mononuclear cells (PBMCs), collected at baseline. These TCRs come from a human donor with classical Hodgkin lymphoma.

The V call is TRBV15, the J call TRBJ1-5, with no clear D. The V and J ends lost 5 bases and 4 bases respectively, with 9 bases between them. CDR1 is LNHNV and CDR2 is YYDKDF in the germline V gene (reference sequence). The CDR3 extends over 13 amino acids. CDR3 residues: CATSLSVNQPQHF. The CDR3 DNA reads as TGTGCCACCAGCCTAAGCGTAAATCAGCCCCAGCATTTT.

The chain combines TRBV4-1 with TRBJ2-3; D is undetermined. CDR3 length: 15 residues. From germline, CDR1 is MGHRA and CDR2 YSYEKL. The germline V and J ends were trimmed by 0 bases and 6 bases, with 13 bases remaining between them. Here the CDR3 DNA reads TGCGCCAGCAGCCAAGATTGGCCAGGACGGGATACGCAGTATTTT. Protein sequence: CASSQDWPGRDTQYF.

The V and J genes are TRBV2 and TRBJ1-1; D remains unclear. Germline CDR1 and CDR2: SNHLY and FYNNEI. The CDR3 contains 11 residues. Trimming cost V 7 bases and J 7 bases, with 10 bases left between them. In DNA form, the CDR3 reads TGTGCCAGCAAAAGTGTAGATGAAGCTTTCTTT. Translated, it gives CASKSVDEAFF.

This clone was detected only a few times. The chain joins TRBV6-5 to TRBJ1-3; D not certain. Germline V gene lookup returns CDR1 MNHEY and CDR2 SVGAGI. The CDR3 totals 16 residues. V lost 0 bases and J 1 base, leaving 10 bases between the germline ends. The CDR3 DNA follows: TGTGCCAGCAGTTACTCGATTCCCGGGTCTGGAAACACCATATATTTT. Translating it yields CASSYSIPGSGNTIYF.

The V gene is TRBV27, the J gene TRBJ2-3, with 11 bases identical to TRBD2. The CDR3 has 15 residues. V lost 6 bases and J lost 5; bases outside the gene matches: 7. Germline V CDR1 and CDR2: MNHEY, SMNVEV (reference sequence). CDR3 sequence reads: CASSTRLAGLDTQYF. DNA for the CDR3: TGTGCCAGCAGCACAAGACTAGCGGGGTTAGATACGCAGTATTTT.

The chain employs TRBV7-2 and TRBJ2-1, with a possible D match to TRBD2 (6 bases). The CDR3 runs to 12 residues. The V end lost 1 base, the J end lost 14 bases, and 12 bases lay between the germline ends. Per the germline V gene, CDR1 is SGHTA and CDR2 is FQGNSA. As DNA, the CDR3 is TGTGCCAGCAGCTTAGACTTGGGCGGGGAGTTCTTC. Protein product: CASSLDLGGEFF.

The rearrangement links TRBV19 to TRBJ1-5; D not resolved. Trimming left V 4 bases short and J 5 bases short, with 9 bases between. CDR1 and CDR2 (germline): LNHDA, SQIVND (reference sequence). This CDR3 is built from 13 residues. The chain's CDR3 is CASSRGLHQPQHF. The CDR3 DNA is TGTGCCAGTAGTAGGGGTTTGCATCAGCCCCAGCATTTT.

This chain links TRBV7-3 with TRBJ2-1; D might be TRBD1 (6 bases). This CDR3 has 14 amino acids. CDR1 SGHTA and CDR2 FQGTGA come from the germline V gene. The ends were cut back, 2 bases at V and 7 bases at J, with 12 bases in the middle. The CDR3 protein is CASSLGGPLNEQFF. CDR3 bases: TGTGCCAGCAGCTTAGGGGGCCCGTTAAATGAGCAGTTCTTC.

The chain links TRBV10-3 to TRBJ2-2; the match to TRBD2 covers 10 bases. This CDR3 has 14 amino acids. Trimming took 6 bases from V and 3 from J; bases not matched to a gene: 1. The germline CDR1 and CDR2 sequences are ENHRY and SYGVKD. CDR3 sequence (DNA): TGTGCCATCAGACTAGCGGGGCACACCGGGGAGCTGTTTTTT. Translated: CAIRLAGHTGELFF.

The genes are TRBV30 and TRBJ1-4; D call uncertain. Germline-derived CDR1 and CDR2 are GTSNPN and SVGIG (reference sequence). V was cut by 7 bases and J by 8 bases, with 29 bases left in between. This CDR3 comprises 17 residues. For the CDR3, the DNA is TGTGCCTCTGCGGGCCGGGGTGGGGAGGTTAAAAGAGAAAAACTGTTTTTT. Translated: CASAGRGGEVKREKLFF. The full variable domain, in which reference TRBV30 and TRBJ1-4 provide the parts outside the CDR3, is SQTIHQWPATLVQPVGSPLSLECTVEGTSNPNLYWYRQAAGRGLQLLFYSVGIGQISSEVPQNLSASRPQDRQFILSSKKLLLSDSGFYLCASAGRGGEVKREKLFFGSGTQLSVL.

The CDR3 DNA reads TGTGCCAGCAGCCCCGGGACCGCTAACTATGGCTACACCTTC. Translating gives CASSPGTANYGYTF. The rearrangement links TRBV7-2 to TRBJ1-2; tentatively, D is TRBD1 (5 bases). In germline, CDR1 is SGHTA, CDR2 FQGNSA. CDR3 length: 14 residues. V was cut by 5 bases and J by 0 bases, with 10 bases left in between.

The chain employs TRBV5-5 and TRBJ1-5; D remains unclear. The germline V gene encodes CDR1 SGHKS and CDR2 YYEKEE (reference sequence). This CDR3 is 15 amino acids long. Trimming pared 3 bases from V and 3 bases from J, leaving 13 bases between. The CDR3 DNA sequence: TGTGCCAGCAGCTCATCCCCCAGTGACAATCAGCCCCAGCATTTT. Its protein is CASSSSPSDNQPQHF.

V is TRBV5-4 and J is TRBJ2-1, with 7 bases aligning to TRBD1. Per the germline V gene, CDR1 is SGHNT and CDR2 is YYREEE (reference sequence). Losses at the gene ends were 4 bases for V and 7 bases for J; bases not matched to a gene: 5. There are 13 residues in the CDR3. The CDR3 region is CASSRDSFNEQFF. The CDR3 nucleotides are TGTGCCAGCAGCCGGGACAGCTTTAATGAGCAGTTCTTC.

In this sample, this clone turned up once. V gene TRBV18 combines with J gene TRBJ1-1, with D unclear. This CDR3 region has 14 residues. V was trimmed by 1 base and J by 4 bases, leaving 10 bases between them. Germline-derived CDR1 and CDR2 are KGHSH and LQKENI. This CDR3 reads CASSPLREGTEAFF. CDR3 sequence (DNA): TGTGCCAGCTCACCACTTAGGGAGGGCACTGAAGCTTTCTTT.

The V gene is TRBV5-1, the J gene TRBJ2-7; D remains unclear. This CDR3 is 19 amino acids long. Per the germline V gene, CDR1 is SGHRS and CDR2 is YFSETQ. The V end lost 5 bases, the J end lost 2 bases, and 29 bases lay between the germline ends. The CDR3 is CASSYLGTLRADVAYEQYF. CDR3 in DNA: TGCGCCAGCAGTTATTTAGGAACCCTTAGGGCGGACGTAGCCTACGAGCAGTACTTC.

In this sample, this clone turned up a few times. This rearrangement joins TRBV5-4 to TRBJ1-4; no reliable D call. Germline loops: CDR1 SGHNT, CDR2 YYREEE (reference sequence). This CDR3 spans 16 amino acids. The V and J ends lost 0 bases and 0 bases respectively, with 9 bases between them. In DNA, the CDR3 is TGTGCCAGCAGCTTGGGGTCAGGCGCAACTAATGAAAAACTGTTTTTT. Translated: CASSLGSGATNEKLFF.

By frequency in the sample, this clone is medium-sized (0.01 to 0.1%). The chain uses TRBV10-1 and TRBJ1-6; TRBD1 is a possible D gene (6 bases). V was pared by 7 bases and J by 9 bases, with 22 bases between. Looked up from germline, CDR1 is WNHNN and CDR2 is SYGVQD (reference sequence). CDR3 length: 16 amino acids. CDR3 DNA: TGCGCCAGCAAGATTGACCCGGGACAACCCCTTTCACCCCTCCACTTT. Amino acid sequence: CASKIDPGQPLSPLHF.

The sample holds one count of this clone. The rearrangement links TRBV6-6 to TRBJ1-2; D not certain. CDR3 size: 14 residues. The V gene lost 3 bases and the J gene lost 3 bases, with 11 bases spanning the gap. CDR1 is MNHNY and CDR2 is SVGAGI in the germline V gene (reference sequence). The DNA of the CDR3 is TGTGCCAGCAGTTATAGACGGACCCACTATGGCTACACCTTC. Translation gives CASSYRRTHYGYTF.

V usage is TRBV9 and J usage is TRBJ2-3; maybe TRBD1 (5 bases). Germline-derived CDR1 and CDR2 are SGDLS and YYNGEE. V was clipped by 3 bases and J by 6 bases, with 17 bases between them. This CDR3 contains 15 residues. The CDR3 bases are TGTGCCAGCAGCGGGCGAGGTACAGGTTCTGATACGCAGTATTTT. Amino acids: CASSGRGTGSDTQYF.

The DNA for the CDR3 is TGTGCCAGCAGCGGCCGGGAGGTACAAGCTTTCTTT. Protein product: CASSGREVQAFF. The chain combines TRBV5-6 with TRBJ1-1; D remains ambiguous. V was pared by 4 bases and J by 9 bases, with 13 bases between. The CDR3 consists of 12 residues. Germline-derived CDR1 and CDR2 are SGHDT and YYEEEE.

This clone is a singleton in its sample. Here the CDR3 reads CGDSKEKLFF. Here the CDR3 DNA reads TGTGGAGACTCCAAGGAAAAACTGTTTTTT. The chain is built from TRBV10-3 and TRBJ1-4; D not resolved. The CDR3 spans 10 residues. The germline V gene encodes CDR1 ENHRY and CDR2 SYGVKD.

In nucleotides, the CDR3 is TGTGCCAGCAGTGCTGACCAAAATGAAAAACTGTTTTTT. Protein: CASSADQNEKLFF. This sequence joins TRBV2 and TRBJ1-4; D unresolved. Germline values: CDR1 SNHLY, CDR2 FYNNEI. V was clipped by 4 bases and J by 5 bases, with 8 bases between them. The CDR3 contains 13 residues.

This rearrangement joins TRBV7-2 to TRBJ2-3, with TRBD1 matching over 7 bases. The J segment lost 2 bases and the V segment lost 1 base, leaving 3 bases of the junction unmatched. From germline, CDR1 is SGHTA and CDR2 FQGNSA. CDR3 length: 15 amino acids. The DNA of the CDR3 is TGTGCCAGCAGCTTAGGTGACAGGGACACAGATACGCAGTATTTT. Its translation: CASSLGDRDTDTQYF.

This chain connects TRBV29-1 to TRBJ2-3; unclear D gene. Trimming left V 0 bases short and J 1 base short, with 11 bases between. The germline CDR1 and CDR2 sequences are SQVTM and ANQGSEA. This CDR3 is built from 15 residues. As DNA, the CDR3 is TGCAGCGTTGAAGATTCGTTCACGGGCACAGATACGCAGTATTTT. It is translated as CSVEDSFTGTDTQYF.

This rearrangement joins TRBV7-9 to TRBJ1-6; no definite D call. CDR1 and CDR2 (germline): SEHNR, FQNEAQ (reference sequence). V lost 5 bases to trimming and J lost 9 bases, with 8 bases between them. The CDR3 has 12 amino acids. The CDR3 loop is CASSQPGSPLHF. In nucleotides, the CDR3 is TGTGCCAGCAGCCAACCGGGTTCACCCCTCCACTTT.

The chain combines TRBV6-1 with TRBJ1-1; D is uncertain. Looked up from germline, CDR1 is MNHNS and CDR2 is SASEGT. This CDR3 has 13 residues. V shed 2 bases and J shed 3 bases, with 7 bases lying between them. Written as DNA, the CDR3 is TGTGCCAGCAGTGAATTGGTGGACACTGAAGCTTTCTTT. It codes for CASSELVDTEAFF.

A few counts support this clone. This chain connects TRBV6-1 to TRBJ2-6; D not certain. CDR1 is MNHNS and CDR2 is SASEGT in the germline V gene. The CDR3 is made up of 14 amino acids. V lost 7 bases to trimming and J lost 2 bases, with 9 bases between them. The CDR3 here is CASNRSPGANVLTF. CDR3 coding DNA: TGTGCCAGCAACCGCTCCCCTGGGGCCAACGTCCTGACTTTC.

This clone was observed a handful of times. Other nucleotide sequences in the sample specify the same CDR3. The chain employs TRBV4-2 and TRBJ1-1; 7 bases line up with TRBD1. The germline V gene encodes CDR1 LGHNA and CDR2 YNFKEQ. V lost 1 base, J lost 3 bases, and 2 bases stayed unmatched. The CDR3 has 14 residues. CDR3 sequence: CASSQATGDTEAFF. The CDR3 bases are TGTGCCAGCAGCCAAGCCACAGGGGACACTGAAGCTTTCTTT.

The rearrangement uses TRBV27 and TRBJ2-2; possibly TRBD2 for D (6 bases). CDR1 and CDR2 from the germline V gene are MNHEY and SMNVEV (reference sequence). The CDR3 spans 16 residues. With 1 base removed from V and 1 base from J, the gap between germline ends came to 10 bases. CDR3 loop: CASSLYSGGNTGELFF. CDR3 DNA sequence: TGTGCCAGCAGTTTATACTCCGGGGGGAACACCGGGGAGCTGTTTTTT.

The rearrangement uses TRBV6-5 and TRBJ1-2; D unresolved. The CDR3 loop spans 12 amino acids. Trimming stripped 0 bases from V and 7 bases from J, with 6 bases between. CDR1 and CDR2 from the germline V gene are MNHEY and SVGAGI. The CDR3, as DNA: TGTGCCAGCAGTTACTCGACGGGTGGCTACACCTTC. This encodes CASSYSTGGYTF.